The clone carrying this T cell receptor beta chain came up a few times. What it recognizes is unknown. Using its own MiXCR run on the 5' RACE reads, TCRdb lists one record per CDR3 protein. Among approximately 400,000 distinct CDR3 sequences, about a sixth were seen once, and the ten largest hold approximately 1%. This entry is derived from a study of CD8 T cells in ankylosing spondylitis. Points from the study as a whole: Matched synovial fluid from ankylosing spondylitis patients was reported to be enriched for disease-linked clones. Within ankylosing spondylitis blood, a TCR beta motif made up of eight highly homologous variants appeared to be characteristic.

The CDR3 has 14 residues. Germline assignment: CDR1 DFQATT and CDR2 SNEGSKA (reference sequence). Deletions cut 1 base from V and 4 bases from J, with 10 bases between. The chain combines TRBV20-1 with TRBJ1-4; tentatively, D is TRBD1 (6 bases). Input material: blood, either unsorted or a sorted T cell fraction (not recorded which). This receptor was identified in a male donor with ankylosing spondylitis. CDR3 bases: TGCAGTGCTAGAGCCGGGGGGCATAATGAAAAACTGTTTTTT. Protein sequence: CSARAGGHNEKLFF.